These 4 T cell receptor beta chains originate from one sample sequenced in a study of cytomegalovirus exposure and HLA in healthy donors (dated by TCRdb to 2015 to 2018). Libraries were constructed by the immunoSEQ multiplex PCR assay. For the multiplex PCR, a mixture combining 60 forward primers for TCR Vbeta segments and 13 reverse primers for TCR Jbeta segments was used. TCRdb's version of the immuneACCESS table is confined to in-frame rearrangements and falls short of the full clone set. An unresolved V gene accounts for under half of the shortfall where checked; the remainder is of unknown origin. For this sample there are about 200,000 clones; 9.5% to 15% appear just once. The leading ten clones occupy over 6.5% of the sample. The sample was PBMCs. Receptors originate from a man aged 45-65 years in good health and CMV-seropositive.

The chain recombines TRBV30 with TRBJ2-7, with 10 positions matching TRBD1. Germline V gene data show CDR1 as GTSNPN and CDR2 as SVGIG (reference sequence). Trimming took 5 bases from V and 12 from J; bases not matched to a gene: 7. The CDR3 spans 11 residues. The CDR3 sequence: CAWADRGTPYF. The CDR3 bases are TGTGCCTGGGCGGACAGGGGGACTCCGTACTTC.

This clone was detected a few times. CDR3 nucleotide sequence: TGTGCCAGCAGCTTAGCGAGGGGACAGGGGAACACCGGGGAGCTGTTTTTT. It yields the protein CASSLARGQGNTGELFF. The J gene is TRBJ2-2, the V gene TRBV7-2; 9 bases are a match to TRBD1. The germline CDR1 and CDR2 sequences are SGHTA and FQGNSA. V was clipped by 0 bases and J by 1 base; unmatched bases: 3. CDR3 size: 17 residues.

This clone appeared a few times. Other DNA variants within this sample encode the same CDR3. The rearrangement links TRBV19 to TRBJ2-5, with TRBD2 matching 9 bases. CDR1 and CDR2 (germline): LNHDA, SQIVND (reference sequence). The CDR3 contains 14 residues. The ends lost 3 bases at V and 4 bases at J; junction bases unmatched: 3. The CDR3 is CASSIAGGRETQYF. The CDR3 bases are TGTGCCAGTAGTATCGCGGGGGGGCGAGAGACCCAGTACTTC.

This clone was picked up a small number of times. J is TRBJ2-3 and V is TRBV5-6, with a weak D call TRBD1 (8 bases). The CDR3 runs to 17 residues. The germline CDR1 and CDR2 sequences are SGHDT and YYEEEE. V was shortened by 3 bases and J by 3 bases, with 20 bases between the two germline ends. The CDR3 sequence is CASSWGGQGALTDTQYF. As DNA, the CDR3 is TGTGCCAGCAGCTGGGGAGGGCAGGGGGCTTTGACAGATACGCAGTATTTT.